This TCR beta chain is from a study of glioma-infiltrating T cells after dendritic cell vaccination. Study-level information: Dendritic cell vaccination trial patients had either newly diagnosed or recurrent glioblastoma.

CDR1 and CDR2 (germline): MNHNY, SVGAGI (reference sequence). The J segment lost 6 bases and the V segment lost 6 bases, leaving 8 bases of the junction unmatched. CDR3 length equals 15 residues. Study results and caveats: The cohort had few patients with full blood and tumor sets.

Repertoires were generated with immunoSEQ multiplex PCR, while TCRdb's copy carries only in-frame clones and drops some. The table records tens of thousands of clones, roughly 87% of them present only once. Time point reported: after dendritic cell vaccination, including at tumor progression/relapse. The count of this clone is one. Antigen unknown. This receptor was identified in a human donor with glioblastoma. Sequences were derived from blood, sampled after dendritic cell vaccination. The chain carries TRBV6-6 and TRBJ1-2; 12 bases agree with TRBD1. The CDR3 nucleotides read TGTGCCAGCAGCCCGTCGGGGACAGGGGGCGATGGCTACACCTTC. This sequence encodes CASSPSGTGGDGYTF.